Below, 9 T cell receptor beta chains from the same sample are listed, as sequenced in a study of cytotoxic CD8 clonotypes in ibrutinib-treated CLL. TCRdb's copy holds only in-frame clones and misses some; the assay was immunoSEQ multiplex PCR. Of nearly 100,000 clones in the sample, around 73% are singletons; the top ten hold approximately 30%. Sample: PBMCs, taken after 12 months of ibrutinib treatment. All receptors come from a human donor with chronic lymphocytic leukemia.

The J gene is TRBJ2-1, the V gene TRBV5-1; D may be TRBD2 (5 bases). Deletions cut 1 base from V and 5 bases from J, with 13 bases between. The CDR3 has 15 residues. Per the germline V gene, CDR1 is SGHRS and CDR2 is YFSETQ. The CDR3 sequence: CASSLRLAINNEQFF. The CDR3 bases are TGCGCCAGCAGCTTGAGGCTAGCTATTAACAATGAGCAGTTCTTC.

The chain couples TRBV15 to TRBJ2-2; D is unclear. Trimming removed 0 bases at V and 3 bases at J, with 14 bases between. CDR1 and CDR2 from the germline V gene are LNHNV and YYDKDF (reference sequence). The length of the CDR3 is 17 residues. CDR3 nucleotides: TGTGCCACCAGCAGAGATTATGGCAGGAGTTACACCGGGGAGCTGTTTTTT. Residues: CATSRDYGRSYTGELFF.

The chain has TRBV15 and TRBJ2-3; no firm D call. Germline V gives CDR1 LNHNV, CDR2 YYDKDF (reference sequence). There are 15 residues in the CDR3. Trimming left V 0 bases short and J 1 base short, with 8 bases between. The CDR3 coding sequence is TGTGCCACCAGCAGAGATGGTGTCGGCACAGATACGCAGTATTTT. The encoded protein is CATSRDGVGTDTQYF.

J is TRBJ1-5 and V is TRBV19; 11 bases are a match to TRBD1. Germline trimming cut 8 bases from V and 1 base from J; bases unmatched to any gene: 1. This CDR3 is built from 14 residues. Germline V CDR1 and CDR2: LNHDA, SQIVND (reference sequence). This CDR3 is CASGTGGSNQPQHF. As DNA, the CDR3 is TGTGCCAGTGGGACAGGGGGAAGCAATCAGCCCCAGCATTTT. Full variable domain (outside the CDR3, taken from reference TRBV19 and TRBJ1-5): DGGITQSPKYLFRKEGQNVTLSCEQNLNHDAMYWYRQDPGQGLRLIYYSQIVNDFQKGDIAEGYSVSREKKESFPLTVTSAQKNPTAFYLCASGTGGSNQPQHFGDGTRLSIL.

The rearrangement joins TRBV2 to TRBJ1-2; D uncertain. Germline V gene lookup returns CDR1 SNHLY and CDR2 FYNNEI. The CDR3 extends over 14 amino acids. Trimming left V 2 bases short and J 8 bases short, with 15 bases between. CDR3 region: CASSEFVVLYGYTF. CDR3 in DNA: TGTGCCAGCAGTGAATTCGTGGTTCTTTACGGCTACACCTTC.

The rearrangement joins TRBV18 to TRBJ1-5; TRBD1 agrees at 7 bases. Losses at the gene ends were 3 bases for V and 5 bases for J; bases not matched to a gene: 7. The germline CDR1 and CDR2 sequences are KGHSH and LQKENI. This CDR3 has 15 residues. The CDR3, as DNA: TGTGCCAGCTCACCCGATGGACAGGAGTATCAGCCCCAGCATTTT. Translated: CASSPDGQEYQPQHF. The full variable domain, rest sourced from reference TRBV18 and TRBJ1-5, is NAGVMQNPRHLVRRRGQEARLRCSPMKGHSHVYWYRQLPEEGLKFMVYLQKENIIDESGMPKERFSAEFPKEGPSILRIQQVVRGDSAAYFCASSPDGQEYQPQHFGDGTRLSIL.

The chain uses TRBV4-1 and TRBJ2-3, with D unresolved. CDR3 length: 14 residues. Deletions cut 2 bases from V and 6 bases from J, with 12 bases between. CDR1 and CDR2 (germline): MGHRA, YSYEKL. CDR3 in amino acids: CASSQRLGVDTQYF. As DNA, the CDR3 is TGCGCCAGCAGCCAAAGACTTGGGGTGGATACGCAGTATTTT.

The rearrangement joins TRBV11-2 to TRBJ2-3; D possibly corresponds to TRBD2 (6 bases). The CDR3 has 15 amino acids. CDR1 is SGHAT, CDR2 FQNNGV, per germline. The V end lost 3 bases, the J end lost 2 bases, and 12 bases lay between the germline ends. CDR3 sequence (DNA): TGTGCCAGCAGCTTGGCGGGCGGGATCACAGATACGCAGTATTTT. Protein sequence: CASSLAGGITDTQYF.

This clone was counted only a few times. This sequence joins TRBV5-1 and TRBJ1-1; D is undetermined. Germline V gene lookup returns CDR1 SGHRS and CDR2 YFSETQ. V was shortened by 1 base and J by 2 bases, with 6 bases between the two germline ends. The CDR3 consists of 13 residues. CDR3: CASSLIFNTEAFF. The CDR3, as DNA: TGCGCCAGCAGCTTGATATTTAACACTGAAGCTTTCTTT.